One sample yielded the 29 T cell receptor beta chains listed below, sequenced in a study of T cell responses to AZD1222 COVID-19 vaccine. Clones were sequenced by immunoSEQ multiplex PCR, and TCRdb holds only the in-frame ones, with some missing. In the table there are around 150,000 clones, approximately 93% of which are singletons. The source was peripheral blood, collected 28 days after the second AZD1222 dose. These receptors originate from an adult who received the AZD1222 COVID-19 vaccine.

V gene TRBV2 combines with J gene TRBJ1-5; possible D gene TRBD1, 5 bases. V lost 6 bases and J 5 bases, leaving 17 bases between the germline ends. The CDR3 extends over 15 amino acids. Per the germline V gene, CDR1 is SNHLY and CDR2 is FYNNEI. Here the CDR3 reads CASRPGQARHQPQHF. Written as DNA, the CDR3 is TGTGCCAGCAGGCCCGGACAAGCCCGTCATCAGCCCCAGCATTTT.

This clone was seen only a few times. The J gene is TRBJ2-3, the V gene TRBV6-2 or TRBV6-3; 7 bases align to TRBD1. V shed 2 bases, J shed 4 bases, and the junction held 3 bases outside the gene matches. Germline V gene data show CDR1 as MNHEY and CDR2 as SVGEGT. The CDR3 consists of 14 residues. The CDR3 here is CASSYEGASDTQYF. For the CDR3, the DNA is TGTGCCAGCAGTTACGAGGGGGCTTCAGATACGCAGTATTTT.

The chain carries TRBV7-9 and TRBJ1-4; D gene uncertain. The CDR3 has 11 residues. Per germline, CDR1 SEHNR and CDR2 FQNEAQ (reference sequence). Trimming left V 5 bases short and J 7 bases short, with 5 bases between. CDR3: CASSLTEKLFF. The CDR3, as DNA: TGTGCCAGCAGCCTTACTGAAAAACTGTTTTTT.

The V and J genes are TRBV6-1 and TRBJ1-3; 8 bases are a match to TRBD1. In germline, CDR1 is MNHNS, CDR2 SASEGT. Trimming took 4 bases from V and 0 from J; bases not matched to a gene: 8. The CDR3 spans 17 residues. CDR3 coding DNA: TGTGCCAGCAGTGGGGGACAGGACCTCCACTCTGGAAACACCATATATTTT. It codes for CASSGGQDLHSGNTIYF.

The chain joins TRBV23-1 to TRBJ2-2; 10 positions match TRBD1. TRBV23-1 qualifies as an ORF whose function is uncertain. The V and J ends lost 11 bases and 5 bases, in that order; junction bases with no gene match: 11. This CDR3 has 15 residues. CDR3 DNA sequence: TGCGCCCGATCCCGGGACAGGGGTTTGACCGGGGAGCTGTTTTTT. It translates to CARSRDRGLTGELFF.

This clone was seen only a few times. This chain joins TRBV29-1 and TRBJ2-7; TRBD1 might be the D (6 bases). Per germline, CDR1 SQVTM and CDR2 ANQGSEA. The CDR3 has 11 residues. Trimming cost V 7 bases and J 5 bases, with 12 bases left between them. The CDR3 is CSGRTGNEQYF. CDR3 coding DNA: TGCAGCGGGCGAACAGGGAACGAGCAGTACTTC.

This clone was seen once. This rearrangement joins TRBV4-1 to TRBJ1-4; 7 bases are a match to TRBD1. The CDR3 sequence is 15 residues long. Per the germline V gene, CDR1 is MGHRA and CDR2 is YSYEKL. Trimming cost V 1 base and J 8 bases; bases outside gene matches: 7. The CDR3 sequence: CASSQVDRVREKLFF. DNA of the CDR3: TGCGCCAGCAGCCAAGTTGACAGGGTCCGAGAAAAACTGTTTTTT.

The chain carries TRBV3-1 (or the pseudogene TRBV3-2) and TRBJ1-2; no clear D. The V end was cut by 0 bases, the J end by 5 bases, with 13 bases between. Germline values: CDR1 LGHDT, CDR2 YNNKEL (reference sequence). The CDR3 spans 15 residues. CDR3 nucleotide sequence: TGTGCCAGCAGCCAAGAACTGGTCAAAGGATATGGCTACACCTTC. Its translation: CASSQELVKGYGYTF.

This clone was seen a single time. This chain connects TRBV11-1 to TRBJ2-6; TRBD1 matches at 8 bases. The CDR3 spans 12 residues. Germline V gives CDR1 SGHAT, CDR2 FQDESV (reference sequence). V shed 1 base and J 15 bases; nucleotides not matched to a gene: 2. The CDR3 is CASSLVQGALTF. The CDR3 DNA reads TGTGCCAGCAGCTTAGTTCAGGGGGCCCTGACTTTC. Full variable domain (missing parts from reference TRBV11-1 and TRBJ2-6): EAEVAQSPRYKITEKSQAVAFWCDPISGHATLYWYRQILGQGPELLVQFQDESVVDDSQLPKDRFSAERLKGVDSTLKIQPAELGDSAMYLCASSLVQGALTFGAGSRLTVL.

V and J are TRBV13 and TRBJ2-1; 9 positions match TRBD2. Looked up from germline, CDR1 is PRHDT and CDR2 is FYEKMQ (reference sequence). After removal of 2 bases from V and 1 base from J, the junction contained 3 bases not matched to a gene. The CDR3 is made up of 16 amino acids. CDR3 sequence reads: CASSLRTSASYNEQFF. For the CDR3, the DNA is TGTGCCAGCAGCTTAAGGACTAGCGCTTCCTACAATGAGCAGTTCTTC.

CDR3 sequence reads: CASSLVGFGNTEAFF. The CDR3 DNA reads as TGTGCCAGCAGCTTAGTTGGCTTCGGGAACACTGAAGCTTTCTTT. The V gene is TRBV7-2, the J gene TRBJ1-1; D not certain. CDR1 and CDR2 (germline): SGHTA, FQGNSA. The CDR3 totals 15 residues. V shed 1 base and J shed 1 base, with 10 bases lying between them.

This CDR3 reads CATSRAKLLGTGDTQYF. CDR3 bases: TGTGCCACCAGCAGAGCGAAGCTACTTGGCACGGGGGATACGCAGTATTTT. This chain joins TRBV15 and TRBJ2-3; possible D gene TRBD2, 5 bases. The V and J ends lost 1 base and 6 bases respectively, with 20 bases between them. The CDR3 runs to 17 residues. The V gene's germline CDR1 is LNHNV and CDR2 YYDKDF (reference sequence).

The chain couples TRBV7-2 to TRBJ2-1, with 7 positions matching TRBD1. The ends lost 5 bases at V and 0 bases at J; junction bases unmatched: 4. The CDR3 runs to 15 residues. The V gene's germline CDR1 is SGHTA and CDR2 FQGNSA. DNA of the CDR3: TGTGCCAGCAGCGCCGGACAGGTCTCCTACAATGAGCAGTTCTTC. The encoded protein is CASSAGQVSYNEQFF. Using reference TRBV7-2 and TRBJ2-1 for the parts outside the CDR3, the full variable domain is GAGVSQSPSNKVTEKGKDVELRCDPISGHTALYWYRQSLGQGLEFLIYFQGNSAPDKSGLPSDRFSAERTGGSVSTLTIQRTQQEDSAVYLCASSAGQVSYNEQFFGPGTRLTVL.

This sequence joins TRBV7-8 and TRBJ2-5; 9 bases are a match to TRBD2. Germline CDR1 SGHVS, CDR2 FQNEAQ. J gave up 4 bases and V 5 bases, and 14 bases lay outside the gene matches. This CDR3 region has 17 residues. The DNA for the CDR3 is TGTGCCAGCAGCCCCGGACTAGCGCCCCGACTTAGAGAGACCCAGTACTTC. Protein sequence: CASSPGLAPRLRETQYF.

This chain uses TRBV10-3 with TRBJ1-1; 9 bases agree with TRBD1. The V gene end was trimmed by 6 bases and the J gene end by 1 base; junction bases not matched to a gene: 9. Germline V lookup: CDR1 ENHRY, CDR2 SYGVKD. This CDR3 is 16 amino acids long. The CDR3 nucleotides are TGTGCCATCAGGGATACAGGGGGCGGGAAGAACACTGAAGCTTTCTTT. This codes for CAIRDTGGGKNTEAFF.

J is TRBJ1-1 and V is TRBV5-1; unclear D gene. The CDR3 runs 14 residues. Trimming pared 0 bases from V and 0 bases from J, leaving 6 bases between. Germline lookup yields CDR1 SGHRS and CDR2 YFSETQ. CDR3 nucleotide sequence: TGCGCCAGCAGCTTGGTTTTCCTGAACACTGAAGCTTTCTTT. Amino acid sequence: CASSLVFLNTEAFF.

The chain is built from TRBV27 and TRBJ1-5; D unresolved. CDR1 is MNHEY and CDR2 is SMNVEV in the germline V gene (reference sequence). V lost 6 bases, J lost 6 bases, and 9 bases lay in between. This CDR3 is built from 12 residues. DNA of the CDR3: TGTGCCAGCAGATCGGTTGGTCAGCCCCAGCATTTT. This translates into CASRSVGQPQHF.

This chain joins TRBV9 and TRBJ1-1; possible D gene TRBD1, 6 bases. V gave up 3 bases and J gave up 1 base, with 10 bases separating them. CDR3 length: 14 residues. Germline CDR1 SGDLS, CDR2 YYNGEE. CDR3: CASSAGHKNTEAFF. For the CDR3, the DNA is TGTGCCAGCAGCGCGGGACACAAGAACACTGAAGCTTTCTTT.

The gene calls are TRBV19 and TRBJ2-7, with TRBD1 matching 9 bases. Looked up from germline, CDR1 is LNHDA and CDR2 is SQIVND (reference sequence). J gave up 2 bases and V 5 bases, and 4 bases lay outside the gene matches. This CDR3 contains 14 residues. CDR3 sequence: CASSVQGAAYEQYF. As DNA, the CDR3 is TGTGCCAGTAGTGTACAGGGGGCGGCCTACGAGCAGTACTTC. Filled out from reference TRBV19 and TRBJ2-7, the complete variable domain reads DGGITQSPKYLFRKEGQNVTLSCEQNLNHDAMYWYRQDPGQGLRLIYYSQIVNDFQKGDIAEGYSVSREKKESFPLTVTSAQKNPTAFYLCASSVQGAAYEQYFGPGTRLTVT.

With respect to this clone: A junction end diverges from the germline sequence, so it may reflect a read error. The genes are TRBV19 and TRBJ1-2, with D perhaps TRBD1 (5 bases). This CDR3 has 14 amino acids. The germline gives CDR1 LNHDA, CDR2 SQIVND (reference sequence). Here the CDR3 DNA reads TGTGCCAGTAGTATGGATCCCGGGACCTCTCTTCTCTTCTTC. Translation: CASSMDPGTSLLFF.

The V and J genes are TRBV11-2 and TRBJ2-1; TRBD2 matches at 10 bases. V was pared by 4 bases and J by 6 bases, with 9 bases of the junction left unmatched. Germline CDR1 SGHAT, CDR2 FQNNGV. This CDR3 has 16 residues. The CDR3 DNA reads as TGTGCCAGCAGCTACGTCCTAGCGGGAGTGGGCAATGAGCAGTTCTTC. It encodes CASSYVLAGVGNEQFF.

Turning to this clone: One junction end does not reproduce the germline sequence, and a read error may be involved. This rearrangement joins TRBV29-1 to TRBJ1-4, with no clear D. The germline V gene encodes CDR1 SQVTM and CDR2 ANQGSEA. The CDR3 spans 11 residues. The CDR3 nucleotides read TGCAGCGTTGAAGGAGGAAGTGGTGTGCGTTGG. Protein: CSVEGGSGVRW.

The V and J genes are TRBV28 and TRBJ2-7; no reliable D call. Trimming stripped 2 bases from V and 2 bases from J, with 10 bases between. Germline V gene sequence: CDR1 MDHEN, CDR2 SYDVKM. The CDR3 loop spans 14 amino acids. Written as DNA, the CDR3 is TGTGCCAGCAGTTTAGGGCAATCCCCCTACGAGCAGTACTTC. Its translation is CASSLGQSPYEQYF. The whole variable domain, remainder taken from reference TRBV28 and TRBJ2-7, is DVKVTQSSRYLVKRTGEKVFLECVQDMDHENMFWYRQDPGLGLRLIYFSYDVKMKEKGDIPEGYSVSREKKERFSLILESASTNQTSMYLCASSLGQSPYEQYFGPGTRLTVT.

V is TRBV6-2 or TRBV6-3 and J is TRBJ1-6; the match to TRBD1 covers 7 bases. This CDR3 contains 16 residues. V was clipped by 6 bases and J by 10 bases; unmatched bases: 15. The germline V gene has CDR1 MNHEY and CDR2 SVGEGT. CDR3 in amino acids: CASSDKTPGGISPLHF. In DNA, the CDR3 is TGTGCCAGCAGCGATAAAACTCCAGGGGGAATCTCACCCCTCCACTTT.

This clone has just one count. This rearrangement joins TRBV27 to TRBJ2-5; D call uncertain. This CDR3 contains 14 residues. Germline loops: CDR1 MNHEY, CDR2 SMNVEV (reference sequence). With 0 bases removed from V and 5 bases from J, the gap between germline ends came to 10 bases. The CDR3: CASSLSASWETQYF. In DNA form, the CDR3 reads TGTGCCAGCAGTTTATCTGCTAGTTGGGAGACCCAGTACTTC.

This rearrangement joins TRBV6-2 or TRBV6-3 to TRBJ2-1; 10 nucleotides line up with TRBD1. This CDR3 contains 17 residues. Germline values: CDR1 MNHEY, CDR2 SVGEGT. Trimming at V came to 0 bases and at J to 3 bases, leaving 5 bases not matched to a gene. CDR3 in amino acids: CASSYSAGTGDYNEQFF. Written as DNA, the CDR3 is TGTGCCAGCAGTTACTCAGCGGGGACAGGGGACTACAATGAGCAGTTCTTC.

The CDR3 here is CASSTGDRNEQFF. Here the CDR3 DNA reads TGTGCCAGCAGCACCGGGGACAGAAATGAGCAGTTCTTC. The chain couples TRBV7-8 to TRBJ2-1, with 7 positions matching TRBD1. Germline-derived CDR1 and CDR2 are SGHVS and FQNEAQ. This CDR3 has 13 residues. V lost 5 bases, J lost 7 bases, and 5 bases stayed unmatched.

The rearrangement links TRBV15 to TRBJ2-1; D might be TRBD2 (8 bases). Per the germline V gene, CDR1 is LNHNV and CDR2 is YYDKDF (reference sequence). Trimming stripped 3 bases from V and 0 bases from J, with 21 bases between. The CDR3 is 19 residues long. CDR3: CATSREGAGGPSSYNEQFF. The CDR3 nucleotides are TGTGCCACCAGCAGGGAGGGGGCGGGAGGACCGAGCTCCTACAATGAGCAGTTCTTC.

Comments on this clone: This same CDR3 is encoded by further DNA sequences in the sample. This chain uses TRBV5-1 with TRBJ2-7; a possible D gene is TRBD2 (6 bases). Trimming took off 5 bases at V and 3 bases at J, with 15 bases between the two ends. This CDR3 has 14 residues. Per germline, CDR1 SGHRS and CDR2 YFSETQ. The CDR3 DNA reads TGCGCCAGCAGTCTCGGGACTGGGGGCTACGAGCAGTACTTC. Encoded protein: CASSLGTGGYEQYF.